This T cell receptor beta chain was sequenced during a study of identical twins. This clonotype was observed a few times. Antigen specificity is unknown. Points from the study as a whole: Zero-insertion analyses might be partly confounded by invariant T cells like MAIT and iNKT.

Template switching, a step in the protocol, added a universal primer site, and cDNA carried unique molecular identifiers. TCRdb reprocessed the 5' RACE reads via MiXCR and lists one record per CDR3 protein. The table lists 1.5 million to 2 million distinct CDR3 sequences, roughly a third of them singletons, with about 0.3% in the top ten. The CDR3 sequence is 16 residues long. The junction had 8 bases not matched to a gene; V was cut back by 4 bases and J by 3 bases. Germline V lookup: CDR1 SGHRS, CDR2 YFSETQ. The clonotype was recovered from a newborn girl in good health. The source material was cord blood. This chain joins TRBV5-1 and TRBJ2-3; the match to TRBD2 covers 10 bases. The CDR3 reads CASSNLAGVTTDTQYF. CDR3 sequence (DNA): TGCGCCAGCAGCAACCTAGCGGGGGTGACAACAGATACGCAGTATTTT.